This T cell receptor beta chain was identified in a study of blood T cell repertoires in COVID-19. Looking at the study overall: Sources were T cells, B-cell-depleted T cells, or PBMCs; the material itself was cDNA or gDNA.

In the original workflow: Estimates of nucleated cell counts were drawn from the amplification of reference gene primers. Assay used: immunoSEQ multiplex PCR; TCRdb lists only in-frame clones, some missing. Clonal size and the V and J genes are those of that table, whereas D and trimming came from the DNA. The table includes 200,000 to 300,000 clones, about nine tenths detected once. In its sample, this clone was seen a few times. The sequence was collected from a man between 60 and 75 years old who had recovered from COVID-19. Sequencing input: peripheral blood.

The CDR3 coding sequence is TGTGCCAGAAGGAGGGAGACTCAGCCCCAGCATTTT. Protein sequence: CARRRETQPQHF. This sequence joins TRBV5-3 and TRBJ1-5; unclear D gene. TRBV5-3 is labeled an ORF, and its function is uncertain. V was clipped by 5 bases and J by 6 bases, with 9 bases between them. This CDR3 spans 12 amino acids.